The 21 T cell receptor beta chains listed next were all sequenced from one sample in a study of Ad26.COV2.S vaccination and SARS-CoV-2 variants. Indicated treatment: some 20 received Ad26.COV2.S at low or high dose, single or two shots; about 5 received placebo; per-sample allocation not given. Samples analyzed were those drawn on day 63 after the first vaccine or placebo injection. Generated by immunoSEQ multiplex PCR, the TCRdb table keeps only in-frame clones and is missing some. The sample gives about 390,000 clones, 80% to 95% of which show up once; less than 2% is in the top ten. The specimen was peripheral blood, collected in a trial of Ad26.COV2.S vaccine versus placebo. The origin of the receptors is a person aged 18-65 years who received the Ad26.COV2.S COVID-19 vaccine or a placebo.

This clone is medium-sized by share. The CDR3 DNA sequence: TGTGCCAGCTCCCCAAGCATGGACAGCAATCAGCCCCAGCATTTT. Protein product: CASSPSMDSNQPQHF. The chain couples TRBV18 to TRBJ1-5, with unresolved D. Per the germline V gene, CDR1 is KGHSH and CDR2 is LQKENI. Trimming pared 6 bases from V and 1 base from J, leaving 13 bases between. The CDR3 extends over 15 amino acids. Full variable domain (remainder filled in from reference TRBV18 and TRBJ1-5): NAGVMQNPRHLVRRRGQEARLRCSPMKGHSHVYWYRQLPEEGLKFMVYLQKENIIDESGMPKERFSAEFPKEGPSILRIQQVVRGDSAAYFCASSPSMDSNQPQHFGDGTRLSIL.

This clone came up a few times. The chain employs TRBV5-5 and TRBJ1-1, with 8 bases identical to TRBD1. The CDR3 is 16 amino acids. The germline V gene has CDR1 SGHKS and CDR2 YYEKEE (reference sequence). J was trimmed by 0 bases and V by 4 bases; bases with no gene match: 8. Written as DNA, the CDR3 is TGTGCCAGCAGCCCTAGACAGGGGCTCATGAACACTGAAGCTTTCTTT. The encoded protein is CASSPRQGLMNTEAFF.

The chain uses TRBV7-9 and TRBJ1-1; 10 bases align to TRBD1. The CDR3 extends over 15 amino acids. J was trimmed by 5 bases and V by 1 base; bases with no gene match: 4. Per germline, CDR1 SEHNR and CDR2 FQNEAQ (reference sequence). CDR3 residues: CASSLGQGAGTEAFF. The CDR3 region has the DNA TGTGCCAGCAGCTTAGGACAGGGGGCGGGAACTGAAGCTTTCTTT.

This clone was detected a few times. The V and J genes are TRBV19 and TRBJ1-6; tentatively, D is TRBD1 (6 bases). Germline V lookup: CDR1 LNHDA, CDR2 SQIVND (reference sequence). This CDR3 has 15 amino acids. Trimming shortened V by 7 bases and J by 7 bases, and 17 bases separated the two germline ends. The CDR3 is CASNPKQGLNSPLHF. The CDR3 coding sequence is TGTGCCAGTAACCCCAAACAGGGCTTGAATTCACCCCTCCACTTT. Drawing the rest from reference TRBV19 and TRBJ1-6, the complete variable domain is DGGITQSPKYLFRKEGQNVTLSCEQNLNHDAMYWYRQDPGQGLRLIYYSQIVNDFQKGDIAEGYSVSREKKESFPLTVTSAQKNPTAFYLCASNPKQGLNSPLHFGNGTRLTVT.

This rearrangement joins TRBV7-9 to TRBJ1-5, with D unresolved. This CDR3 has 14 amino acids. Trimming cost V 5 bases and J 2 bases, with 10 bases left between them. The germline V gene encodes CDR1 SEHNR and CDR2 FQNEAQ (reference sequence). The CDR3 protein is CASSARVGNQPQHF. The DNA of the CDR3 is TGTGCCAGCAGCGCACGAGTGGGCAATCAGCCCCAGCATTTT. The full variable domain, its missing parts supplied by reference TRBV7-9 and TRBJ1-5, is DTGVSQNPRHKITKRGQNVTFRCDPISEHNRLYWYRQTLGQGPEFLTYFQNEAQLEKSRLLSDRFSAERPKGSFSTLEIQRTEQGDSAMYLCASSARVGNQPQHFGDGTRLSIL.

This clone showed up just once. This chain links TRBV18 with TRBJ1-4, with 7 nucleotides matching TRBD1. The germline gives CDR1 KGHSH, CDR2 LQKENI. CDR3 length equals 15 residues. V gave up 0 bases and J gave up 8 bases; unmatched junction bases: 6. CDR3 DNA: TGTGCCAGCTCACCACCAGGGACAGCAGCCGAAAAACTGTTTTTT. As protein: CASSPPGTAAEKLFF. The full variable domain, completed using reference TRBV18 and TRBJ1-4, is NAGVMQNPRHLVRRRGQEARLRCSPMKGHSHVYWYRQLPEEGLKFMVYLQKENIIDESGMPKERFSAEFPKEGPSILRIQQVVRGDSAAYFCASSPPGTAAEKLFFGSGTQLSVL.

V gene TRBV6-2 or TRBV6-3 combines with J gene TRBJ2-1, with TRBD2 identical over 10 bases. The trim removed 5 bases at V and 3 bases at J, leaving 10 bases unmatched. Germline V gene lookup returns CDR1 MNHEY and CDR2 SVGEGT. CDR3 size: 17 residues. CDR3 sequence: CASSTVLAGEIYNEQFF. As DNA, the CDR3 is TGTGCCAGCAGTACCGTTCTAGCGGGGGAGATCTACAATGAGCAGTTCTTC.

This chain connects TRBV18 to TRBJ1-3, with 9 bases fitting TRBD1. Germline values: CDR1 KGHSH, CDR2 LQKENI. V dropped 6 bases and J dropped 2; count of bases not matched to a gene: 8. This CDR3 spans 16 amino acids. The CDR3: CASSLGQGLAGNTIYF. The CDR3 coding sequence is TGTGCCAGCTCCCTCGGACAGGGGCTAGCTGGAAACACCATATATTTT.

The V call is TRBV10-1, the J call TRBJ2-4; D remains unclear. Germline-derived CDR1 and CDR2 are WNHNN and SYGVQD (reference sequence). The CDR3 extends over 13 amino acids. Trimming cost V 8 bases and J 0 bases, with 8 bases left between them. This chain's CDR3 is CASSAGAKNIQYF. For the CDR3, the DNA is TGCGCCAGCTCGGCTGGAGCCAAAAACATTCAGTACTTC.

The genes are TRBV19 and TRBJ1-5; D unresolved. CDR1 and CDR2 (germline): LNHDA, SQIVND (reference sequence). CDR3 length equals 15 residues. The germline V and J ends were trimmed by 3 bases and 3 bases, with 12 bases remaining between them. The CDR3 DNA is TGTGCCAGTAGTATTCCGGGCAGCTACAATCAGCCCCAGCATTTT. Translation: CASSIPGSYNQPQHF.

The chain uses TRBV11-2 and TRBJ1-4, with 9 positions matching TRBD1. This CDR3 has 15 amino acids. Per the germline V gene, CDR1 is SGHAT and CDR2 is FQNNGV. The J segment lost 10 bases and the V segment lost 1 base, leaving 7 bases of the junction unmatched. The CDR3 sequence: CASSLVGQGRGKLFF. The CDR3 coding sequence is TGTGCCAGCAGCTTAGTGGGACAGGGTCGAGGAAAACTGTTTTTT.

This chain links TRBV7-9 with TRBJ2-2; D uncertain. The CDR3 consists of 14 residues. Trimming removed 3 bases from V and 4 bases from J, with 9 bases in between. In germline, CDR1 is SEHNR, CDR2 FQNEAQ (reference sequence). CDR3 sequence (DNA): TGTGCCAGCAGCTTGCTACTTACCACCGGGGAGCTGTTTTTT. Translated: CASSLLLTTGELFF.

The J gene is TRBJ1-3, the V gene TRBV9; D is undetermined. The germline CDR1 and CDR2 sequences are SGDLS and YYNGEE. Trimming stripped 0 bases from V and 0 bases from J, with 13 bases between. CDR3 size: 17 residues. The CDR3 loop is CASSVAIVPVSGNTIYF. The CDR3 region has the DNA TGTGCCAGCAGCGTAGCTATTGTTCCAGTCTCTGGAAACACCATATATTTT.

Turning to this clone: A read error may account for a junction end that differs from germline. This sequence joins TRBV7-7 and TRBJ1-5; 9 nucleotides agree with TRBD1. The CDR3 is made up of 15 amino acids. CDR1 is SSHAT and CDR2 is FNYEAQ in the germline V gene (reference sequence). CDR3 region: CASSLGTGSNQPQHF. Here the CDR3 DNA reads TGTGCTAGCAGCTTAGGGACAGGGAGCAATCAGCCCCAGCATTTT.

This chain joins TRBV11-2 and TRBJ2-3; 10 nucleotides agree with TRBD1. This CDR3 has 15 residues. Germline V gives CDR1 SGHAT, CDR2 FQNNGV. V lost 5 bases and J lost 4; bases outside the gene matches: 6. The CDR3, as DNA: TGTGCCAGCAGCGACGACAGGGGGCGGGCAGATACGCAGTATTTT. Protein product: CASSDDRGRADTQYF.

The chain combines TRBV11-2 with TRBJ2-5; 9 nucleotides agree with TRBD1. There are 14 residues in the CDR3. Germline V gives CDR1 SGHAT, CDR2 FQNNGV. Germline trimming cut 5 bases from V and 5 bases from J; bases unmatched to any gene: 6. The CDR3 DNA reads TGTGCCAGCAGCGACATGACAGGGGGGGAGACCCAGTACTTC. Protein product: CASSDMTGGETQYF.

This CDR3 is CASSFRQGGETQYF. The CDR3 DNA reads as TGTGCCAGCAGCTTCCGACAGGGGGGAGAGACCCAGTACTTC. The J gene is TRBJ2-5, the V gene TRBV5-4, with 9 bases aligning to TRBD1. This CDR3 region has 14 residues. J was trimmed by 4 bases and V by 2 bases; bases with no gene match: 3. Germline CDR1 reads SGHNT; CDR2 reads YYREEE (reference sequence).

The chain employs TRBV5-1 and TRBJ2-2; D gene ambiguous. Trimming stripped 2 bases from V and 4 bases from J, with 9 bases between. The CDR3 is made up of 14 amino acids. The germline V gene encodes CDR1 SGHRS and CDR2 YFSETQ. This CDR3 reads CASSLGYVTGELFF. The CDR3 bases are TGCGCCAGCAGCTTAGGTTATGTCACCGGGGAGCTGTTTTTT. Using reference TRBV5-1 and TRBJ2-2 for the parts outside the CDR3, the full variable domain is KAGVTQTPRYLIKTRGQQVTLSCSPISGHRSVSWYQQTPGQGLQFLFEYFSETQRNKGNFPGRFSGRQFSNSRSEMNVSTLELGDSALYLCASSLGYVTGELFFGEGSRLTVL.

This chain connects TRBV6-2 or TRBV6-3 to TRBJ1-6; TRBD1 is a possible D gene (5 bases). Trimming shortened V by 5 bases and J by 6 bases, and 8 bases separated the two germline ends. The CDR3 sequence is 13 residues long. Looked up from germline, CDR1 is MNHEY and CDR2 is SVGEGT. CDR3 in amino acids: CASSGGFNSPLHF. DNA for the CDR3: TGTGCCAGCAGTGGGGGTTTTAATTCACCCCTCCACTTT.

V gene TRBV18 combines with J gene TRBJ1-1; a weak D match, TRBD1 (5 bases). This CDR3 comprises 12 residues. The V gene lost 6 bases and the J gene lost 10 bases, with 15 bases spanning the gap. Germline V CDR1 and CDR2: KGHSH, LQKENI. The CDR3: CASSLGSQGAFF. CDR3 nucleotide sequence: TGTGCCAGCTCCCTTGGTTCTCAGGGAGCTTTCTTT.

This chain joins TRBV2 and TRBJ2-5; D possibly matches TRBD1 or TRBD2 (6 bases each). V was pared by 6 bases and J by 1 base, with 21 bases between. Germline values: CDR1 SNHLY, CDR2 FYNNEI. The CDR3 has 17 amino acids. CDR3 DNA: TGTGCCAGCAGACGACAATCTATAGGGGGGTTCCAAGAGACCCAGTACTTC. It yields the protein CASRRQSIGGFQETQYF.